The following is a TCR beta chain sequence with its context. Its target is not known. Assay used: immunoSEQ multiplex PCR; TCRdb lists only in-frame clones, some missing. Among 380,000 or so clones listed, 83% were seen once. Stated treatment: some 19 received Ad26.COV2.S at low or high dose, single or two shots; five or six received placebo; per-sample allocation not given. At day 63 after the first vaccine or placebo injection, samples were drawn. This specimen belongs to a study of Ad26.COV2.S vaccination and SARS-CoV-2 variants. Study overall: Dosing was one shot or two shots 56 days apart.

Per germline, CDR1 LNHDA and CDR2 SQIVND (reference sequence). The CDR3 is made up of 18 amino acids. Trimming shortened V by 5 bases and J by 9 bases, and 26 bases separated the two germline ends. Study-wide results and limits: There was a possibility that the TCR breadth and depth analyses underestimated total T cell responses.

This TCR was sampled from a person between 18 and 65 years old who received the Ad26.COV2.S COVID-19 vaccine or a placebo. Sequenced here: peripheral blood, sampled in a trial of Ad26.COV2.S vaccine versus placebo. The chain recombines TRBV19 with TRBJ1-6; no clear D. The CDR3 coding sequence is TGTGCCAGTAGTGGTAGCGGGAAAATCTCCTATCCTACTTCACCCCTCCACTTT. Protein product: CASSGSGKISYPTSPLHF. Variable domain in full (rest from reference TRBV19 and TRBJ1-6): DGGITQSPKYLFRKEGQNVTLSCEQNLNHDAMYWYRQDPGQGLRLIYYSQIVNDFQKGDIAEGYSVSREKKESFPLTVTSAQKNPTAFYLCASSGSGKISYPTSPLHFGNGTRLTVT.